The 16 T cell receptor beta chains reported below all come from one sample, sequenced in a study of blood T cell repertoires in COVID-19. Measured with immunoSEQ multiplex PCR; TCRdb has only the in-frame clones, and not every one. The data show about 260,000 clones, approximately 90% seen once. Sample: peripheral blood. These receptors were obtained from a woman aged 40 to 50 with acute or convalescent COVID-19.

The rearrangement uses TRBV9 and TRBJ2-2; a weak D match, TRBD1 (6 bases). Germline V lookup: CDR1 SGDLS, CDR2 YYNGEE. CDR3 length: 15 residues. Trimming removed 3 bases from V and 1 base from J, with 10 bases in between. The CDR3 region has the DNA TGTGCCAGCAGCGCCCTACAGGGGAACACCGGGGAGCTGTTTTTT. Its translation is CASSALQGNTGELFF.

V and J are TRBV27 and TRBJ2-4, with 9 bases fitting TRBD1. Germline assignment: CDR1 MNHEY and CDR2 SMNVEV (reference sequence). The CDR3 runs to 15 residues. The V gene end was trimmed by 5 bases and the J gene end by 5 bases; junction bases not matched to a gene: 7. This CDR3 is CASSQPGQGENIQYF. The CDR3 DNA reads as TGTGCCAGCAGTCAACCGGGACAGGGAGAAAACATTCAGTACTTC.

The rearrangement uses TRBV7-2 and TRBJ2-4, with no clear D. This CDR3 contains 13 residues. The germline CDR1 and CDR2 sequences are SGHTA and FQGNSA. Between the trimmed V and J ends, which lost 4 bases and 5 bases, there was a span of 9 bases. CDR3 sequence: CASSSSRENIQYF. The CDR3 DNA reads TGTGCCAGCAGCTCGTCTCGGGAAAACATTCAGTACTTC. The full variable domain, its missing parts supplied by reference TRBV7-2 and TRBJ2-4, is GAGVSQSPSNKVTEKGKDVELRCDPISGHTALYWYRQSLGQGLEFLIYFQGNSAPDKSGLPSDRFSAERTGGSVSTLTIQRTQQEDSAVYLCASSSSRENIQYFGAGTRLSVL.

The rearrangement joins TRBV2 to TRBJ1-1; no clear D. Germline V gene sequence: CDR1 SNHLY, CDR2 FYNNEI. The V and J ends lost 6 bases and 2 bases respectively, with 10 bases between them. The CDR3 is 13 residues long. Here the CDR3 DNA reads TGTGCCAGCAGACCCGACTTTAACACTGAAGCTTTCTTT. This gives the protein CASRPDFNTEAFF.

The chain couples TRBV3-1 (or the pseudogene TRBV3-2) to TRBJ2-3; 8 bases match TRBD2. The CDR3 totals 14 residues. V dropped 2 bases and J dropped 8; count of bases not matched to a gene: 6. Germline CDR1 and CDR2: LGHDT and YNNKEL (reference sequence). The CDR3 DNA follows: TGTGCCAGCAGCCAAAGGTCCAGCGGGGGTACGCAGTATTTT. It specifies CASSQRSSGGTQYF.

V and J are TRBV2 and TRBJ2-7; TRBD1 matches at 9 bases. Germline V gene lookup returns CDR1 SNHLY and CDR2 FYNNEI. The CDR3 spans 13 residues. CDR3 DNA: TGTGCCAGCAGCGACTCGACCGGACAGGGGAAAGAGGTC. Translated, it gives CASSDSTGQGKEV.

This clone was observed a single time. The CDR3 sequence is CAIIEGQGAEAFF. The CDR3 coding sequence is TGTGCCATCATCGAAGGACAGGGTGCTGAAGCTTTCTTT. The J gene is TRBJ1-1, the V gene TRBV10-3; TRBD1 agrees at 8 bases. The CDR3 covers 13 residues. V gave up 7 bases and J gave up 6 bases; unmatched junction bases: 7. Germline assignment: CDR1 ENHRY and CDR2 SYGVKD.

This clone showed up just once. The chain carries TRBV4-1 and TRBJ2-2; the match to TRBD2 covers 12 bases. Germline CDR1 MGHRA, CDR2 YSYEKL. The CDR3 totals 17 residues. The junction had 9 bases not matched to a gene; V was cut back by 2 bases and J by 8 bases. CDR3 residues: CASSQPGLAGPTGELFF. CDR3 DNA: TGCGCCAGCAGCCAACCTGGACTAGCGGGGCCTACAGGGGAGCTGTTTTTT.

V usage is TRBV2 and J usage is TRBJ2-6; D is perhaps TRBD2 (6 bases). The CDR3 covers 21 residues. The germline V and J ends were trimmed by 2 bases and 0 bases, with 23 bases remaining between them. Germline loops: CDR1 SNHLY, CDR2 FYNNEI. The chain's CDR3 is CASSERPAGGRPSSGANVLTF. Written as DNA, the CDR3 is TGTGCCAGCAGTGAACGCCCAGCGGGTGGCAGACCAAGCTCTGGGGCCAACGTCCTGACTTTC.

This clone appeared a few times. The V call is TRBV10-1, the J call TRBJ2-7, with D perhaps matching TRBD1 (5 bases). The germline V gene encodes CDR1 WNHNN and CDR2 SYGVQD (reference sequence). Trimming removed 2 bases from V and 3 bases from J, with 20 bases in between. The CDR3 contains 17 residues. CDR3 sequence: CASSEGLDVPRGYEQYV. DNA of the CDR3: TGCGCCAGCAGTGAGGGGCTCGACGTCCCAAGGGGCTACGAGCAGTACGTC.

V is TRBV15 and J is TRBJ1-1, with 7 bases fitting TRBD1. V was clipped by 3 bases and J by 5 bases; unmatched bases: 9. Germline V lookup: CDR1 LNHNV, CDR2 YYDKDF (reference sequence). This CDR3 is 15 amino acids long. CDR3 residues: CATSSPDRDMTEAFF. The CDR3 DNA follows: TGTGCCACCAGCAGCCCCGACAGGGATATGACTGAAGCTTTCTTT.

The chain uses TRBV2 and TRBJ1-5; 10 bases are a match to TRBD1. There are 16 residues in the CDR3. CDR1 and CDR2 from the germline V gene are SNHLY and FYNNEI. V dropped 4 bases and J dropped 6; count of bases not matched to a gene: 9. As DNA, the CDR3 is TGTGCCAGCAGTGTAACGCCGGGACAGGGGATTCAGCCCCAGCATTTT. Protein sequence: CASSVTPGQGIQPQHF.

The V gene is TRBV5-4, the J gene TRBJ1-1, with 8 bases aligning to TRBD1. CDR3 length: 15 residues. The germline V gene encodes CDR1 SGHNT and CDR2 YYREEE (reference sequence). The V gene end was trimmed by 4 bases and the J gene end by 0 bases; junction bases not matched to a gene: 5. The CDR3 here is CASSPTGALNTEAFF. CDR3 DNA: TGTGCCAGCAGCCCGACAGGGGCCCTGAACACTGAAGCTTTCTTT.

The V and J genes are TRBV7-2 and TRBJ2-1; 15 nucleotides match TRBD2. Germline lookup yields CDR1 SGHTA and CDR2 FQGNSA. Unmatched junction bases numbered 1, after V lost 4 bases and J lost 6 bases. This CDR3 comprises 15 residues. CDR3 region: CASSWTSGGANEQFF. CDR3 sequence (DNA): TGTGCCAGCAGCTGGACTAGCGGGGGGGCCAATGAGCAGTTCTTC.

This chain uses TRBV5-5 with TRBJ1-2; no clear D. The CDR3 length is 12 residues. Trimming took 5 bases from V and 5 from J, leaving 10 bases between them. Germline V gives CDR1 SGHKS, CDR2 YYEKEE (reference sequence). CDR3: CASSPGVYGYTF. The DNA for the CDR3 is TGTGCCAGCAGTCCAGGTGTTTATGGCTACACCTTC.

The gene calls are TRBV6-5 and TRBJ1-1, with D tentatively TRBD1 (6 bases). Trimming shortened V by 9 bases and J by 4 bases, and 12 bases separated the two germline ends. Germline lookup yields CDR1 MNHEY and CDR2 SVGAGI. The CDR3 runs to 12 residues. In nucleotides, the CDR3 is TGTGCCAGTTACAGGGAGGGCACTGAAGCTTTCTTT. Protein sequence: CASYREGTEAFF.